The present T cell receptor beta chain was sequenced within a study of T cell responses to AZD1222 COVID-19 vaccine. Data came from immunoSEQ multiplex PCR; TCRdb stores just in-frame clones and leaves some out. The sample has about 120,000 clones, under 90% seen once. Study conclusions and caveats: With two AZD1222 doses given, Spike-specific TCR breadth and depth both rose.

A remark on this clone: Its target is not known.

The receptor was isolated from an adult in good health. The sequencing used peripheral blood, collected on day 0 of AZD1222 vaccination.

CDR3 in DNA: TGTGCCAGCAGTTTAGCAAGGGGAGGACAGTACTTC. It is translated as CASSLARGGQYF. The chain joins TRBV28 to TRBJ2-7; D possibly corresponds to TRBD2 (6 bases). Germline V lookup: CDR1 MDHEN, CDR2 SYDVKM. The V end was cut by 2 bases, the J end by 10 bases, with 12 bases between. The CDR3 runs 12 residues.